The clone carrying this TCR beta chain appeared a single time. The data were obtained in a study of blood T cell repertoires in COVID-19. On the study more broadly: Specimens from acute and convalescent COVID-19 originated in the United States, Italy and Spain. T cells, B-cell-depleted T cells, or PBMCs provided the cDNA or gDNA that served as material.

Authors' methods: Reference gene primer amplification in the assay estimated nucleated cell counts. The table came from immunoSEQ multiplex PCR; TCRdb's copy has only in-frame clones and leaves some out. D and trimming come from the DNA, and the V and J calls and clone size come from that table. Among around 150,000 clones listed, over 75% were seen once. Germline CDR1 reads SGHNT; CDR2 reads YENEEA. CDR3 size: 15 residues. V was pared by 4 bases and J by 2 bases, with 7 bases of the junction left unmatched. The clonotype was recovered from a man between 60 and 75 years old with active or convalescent COVID-19. Specimen: peripheral blood. This chain uses TRBV11-3 with TRBJ2-7; 8 bases line up with TRBD1. The CDR3 reads CASSYGTGAPYEQYF. The CDR3 DNA reads as TGTGCCAGCAGCTACGGGACAGGCGCGCCCTACGAGCAGTACTTC.